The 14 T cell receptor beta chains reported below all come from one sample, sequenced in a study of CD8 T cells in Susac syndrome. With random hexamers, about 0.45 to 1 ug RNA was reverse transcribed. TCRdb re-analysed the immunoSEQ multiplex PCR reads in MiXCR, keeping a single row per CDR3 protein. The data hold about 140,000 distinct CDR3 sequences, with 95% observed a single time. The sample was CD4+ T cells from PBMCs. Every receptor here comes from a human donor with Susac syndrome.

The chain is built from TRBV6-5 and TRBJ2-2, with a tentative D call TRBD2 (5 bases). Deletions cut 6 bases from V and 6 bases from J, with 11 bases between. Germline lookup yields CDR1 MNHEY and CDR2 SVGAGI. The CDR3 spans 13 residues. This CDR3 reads CASRHEGSGELFF. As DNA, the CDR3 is TGTGCCAGCAGACACGAGGGCTCCGGGGAGCTGTTTTTT.

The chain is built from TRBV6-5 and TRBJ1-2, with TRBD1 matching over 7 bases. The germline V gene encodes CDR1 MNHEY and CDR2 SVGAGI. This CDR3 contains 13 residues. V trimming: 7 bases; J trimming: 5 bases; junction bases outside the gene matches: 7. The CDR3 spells CASTPGQSYGYTF. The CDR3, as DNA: TGTGCCAGCACCCCGGGACAGAGTTATGGCTACACCTTC.

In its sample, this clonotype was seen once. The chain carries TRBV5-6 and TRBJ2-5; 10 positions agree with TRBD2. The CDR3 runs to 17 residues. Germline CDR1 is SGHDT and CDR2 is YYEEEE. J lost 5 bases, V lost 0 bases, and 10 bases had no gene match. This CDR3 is CASSLVSSGSIRETQYF. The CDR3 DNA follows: TGTGCCAGCAGCTTGGTGTCTAGCGGGAGCATTCGGGAGACCCAGTACTTC.

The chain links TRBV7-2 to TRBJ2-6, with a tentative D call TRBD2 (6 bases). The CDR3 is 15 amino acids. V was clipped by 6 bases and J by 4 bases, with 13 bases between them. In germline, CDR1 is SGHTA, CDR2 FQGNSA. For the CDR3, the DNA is TGTGCCAGCAGTAAACAGGAGGGGGGGGCCAACGTCCTGACTTTC. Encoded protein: CASSKQEGGANVLTF.

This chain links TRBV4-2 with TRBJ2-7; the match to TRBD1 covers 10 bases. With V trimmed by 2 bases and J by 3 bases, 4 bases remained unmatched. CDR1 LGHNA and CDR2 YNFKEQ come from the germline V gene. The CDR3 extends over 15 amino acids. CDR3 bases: TGTGCCAGCAGCCAACAACGGACAGGGGGCTACGAGCAGTACTTC. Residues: CASSQQRTGGYEQYF.

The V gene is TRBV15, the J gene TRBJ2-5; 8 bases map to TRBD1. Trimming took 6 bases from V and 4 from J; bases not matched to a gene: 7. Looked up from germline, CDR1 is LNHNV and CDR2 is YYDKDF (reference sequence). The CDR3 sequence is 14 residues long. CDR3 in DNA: TGTGCCACCAGTAATCAGGGGGCTGGAGAGACCCAGTACTTC. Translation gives CATSNQGAGETQYF. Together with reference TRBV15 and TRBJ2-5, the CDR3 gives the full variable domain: DAMVIQNPRYQVTQFGKPVTLSCSQTLNHNVMYWYQQKSSQAPKLLFHYYDKDFNNEADTPDNFQSRRPNTSFCFLDIRSPGLGDTAMYLCATSNQGAGETQYFGPGTRLLVL.

DNA for the CDR3: TGTGCCAGCTCACTTTACCGGGACAGGGGCCACAATGAGCAGTTCTTC. It codes for CASSLYRDRGHNEQFF. The gene calls are TRBV18 and TRBJ2-1; 10 bases line up with TRBD1. This CDR3 has 16 amino acids. The ends lost 4 bases at V and 5 bases at J; junction bases unmatched: 8. Per the germline V gene, CDR1 is KGHSH and CDR2 is LQKENI.

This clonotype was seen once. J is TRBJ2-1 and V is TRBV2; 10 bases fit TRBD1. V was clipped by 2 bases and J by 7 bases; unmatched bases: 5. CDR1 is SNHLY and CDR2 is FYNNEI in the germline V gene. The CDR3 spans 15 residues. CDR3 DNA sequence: TGTGCCAGCAGTGAACGACAGGGGGCTGTGAATGAGCAGTTCTTC. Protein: CASSERQGAVNEQFF.

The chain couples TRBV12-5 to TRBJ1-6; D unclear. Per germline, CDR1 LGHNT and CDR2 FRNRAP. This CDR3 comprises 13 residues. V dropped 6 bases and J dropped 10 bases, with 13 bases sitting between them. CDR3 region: CASGPDSPSPLHF. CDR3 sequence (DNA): TGTGCTAGTGGCCCGGACTCGCCCTCACCCCTCCACTTT.

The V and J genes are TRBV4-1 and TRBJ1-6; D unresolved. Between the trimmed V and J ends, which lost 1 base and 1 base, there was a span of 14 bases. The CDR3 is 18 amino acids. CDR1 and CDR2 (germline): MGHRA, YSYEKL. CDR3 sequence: CASSQVILGGSYNSPLHF. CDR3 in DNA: TGCGCCAGCAGCCAAGTAATCTTGGGCGGATCCTATAATTCACCCCTCCACTTT.

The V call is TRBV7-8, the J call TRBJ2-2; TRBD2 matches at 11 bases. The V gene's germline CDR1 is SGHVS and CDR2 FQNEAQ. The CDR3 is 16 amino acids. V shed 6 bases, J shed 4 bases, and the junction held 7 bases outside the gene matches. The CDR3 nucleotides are TGTGCCAGCAGGCTAGCGGGGGGTGGGGGCACCGGGGAGCTGTTTTTT. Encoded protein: CASRLAGGGGTGELFF.

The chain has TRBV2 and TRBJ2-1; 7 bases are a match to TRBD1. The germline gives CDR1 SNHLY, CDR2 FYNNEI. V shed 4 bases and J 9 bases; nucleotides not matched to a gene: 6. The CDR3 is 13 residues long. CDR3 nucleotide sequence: TGTGCCAGCAGTGGGAACAGGGGTGGTGAGCAGTTCTTC. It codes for CASSGNRGGEQFF.

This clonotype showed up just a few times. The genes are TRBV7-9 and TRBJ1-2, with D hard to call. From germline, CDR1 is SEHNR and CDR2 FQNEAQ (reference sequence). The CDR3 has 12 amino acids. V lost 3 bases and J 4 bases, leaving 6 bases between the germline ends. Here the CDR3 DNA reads TGTGCCAGCAGCTTGCCCGGCTATGGCTACACCTTC. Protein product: CASSLPGYGYTF.

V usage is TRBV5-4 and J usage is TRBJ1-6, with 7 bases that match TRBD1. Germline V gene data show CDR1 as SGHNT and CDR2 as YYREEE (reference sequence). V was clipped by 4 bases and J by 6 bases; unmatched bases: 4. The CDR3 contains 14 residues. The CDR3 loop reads CASSRDSANSPLHF. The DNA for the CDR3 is TGTGCCAGCAGCCGGGACAGTGCTAATTCACCCCTCCACTTT. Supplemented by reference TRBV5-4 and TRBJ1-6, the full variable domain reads ETGVTQSPTHLIKTRGQQVTLRCSSQSGHNTVSWYQQALGQGPQFIFQYYREEENGRGNFPPRFSGLQFPNYSSELNVNALELDDSALYLCASSRDSANSPLHFGNGTRLTVT.